This T cell receptor beta chain was sequenced during a study of T cell repertoires in chronic hepatitis B (dated by TCRdb to between 2018 and 2020). On this clone: No clone much larger than this one lies a single base away; base qualities are absent.

The CDR3 runs 13 residues from the cysteine to the phenylalanine. Just CDR3 DNA is preserved here, 39 bases in frame from base 1. A distance of 6 bases separates the germline ends of V and J, which lose 1 base and 3 bases respectively. CDR1 and CDR2 are read off the germline V gene as SQVTM and ANQGSEA. The library came from the immunoSEQ multiplex PCR assay. Not all clones reach the TCRdb copy of this immuneACCESS table, which keeps in-frame sequences only. Checked studies attribute under half of the gap to unresolved V genes and leave the rest unexplained. In this sample's table one finds 95 to 100 clones.

The sequence links TRBV29-1 to TRBJ1-4, with no confidently assigned D gene. The receptor was derived from a human donor with chronic hepatitis B virus infection. The sequenced sample was HBV core (core169) epitope-specific CD8+ T cells from PBMCs. The DNA is as follows: TGCAGCGTTGAAGGAGGTGCTAATGAAAAACTGTTTTTT. It specifies CSVEGGANEKLFF.